Sequencing of this T cell receptor (beta chain) was carried out in a study of blood T cell repertoires in COVID-19. Study-wide background: Researchers got acute and convalescent COVID-19 samples from the United States, Italy and Spain. Sources were T cells, B-cell-depleted T cells, or PBMCs; the material itself was cDNA or gDNA.

The germline V gene has CDR1 KGHDR and CDR2 SFDVKD. There are 14 residues in the CDR3. Trimming pared 0 bases from V and 9 bases from J, leaving 11 bases between. This clone was seen a single time. Original processing notes: Reference gene primer amplification yielded estimated nucleated cell counts. Clones were read by immunoSEQ multiplex PCR, and TCRdb kept only the in-frame ones, dropping some. The V and J calls and clone size come from that table; D and trimming were worked out from the DNA. The table has about 40,000 clones, about 86% seen once. The V gene is TRBV24-1, the J gene TRBJ2-1; TRBD2 is a possible D gene (5 bases). Sequencing was done on a sample of peripheral blood. The sequence was obtained from a human donor with acute or convalescent COVID-19. The donor label of this sample is uncertain. The CDR3, as DNA: TGTGCCACCAGTGATTTGACTAGTCCCAGTGAGCAGTTCTTC. Amino acid sequence: CATSDLTSPSEQFF.